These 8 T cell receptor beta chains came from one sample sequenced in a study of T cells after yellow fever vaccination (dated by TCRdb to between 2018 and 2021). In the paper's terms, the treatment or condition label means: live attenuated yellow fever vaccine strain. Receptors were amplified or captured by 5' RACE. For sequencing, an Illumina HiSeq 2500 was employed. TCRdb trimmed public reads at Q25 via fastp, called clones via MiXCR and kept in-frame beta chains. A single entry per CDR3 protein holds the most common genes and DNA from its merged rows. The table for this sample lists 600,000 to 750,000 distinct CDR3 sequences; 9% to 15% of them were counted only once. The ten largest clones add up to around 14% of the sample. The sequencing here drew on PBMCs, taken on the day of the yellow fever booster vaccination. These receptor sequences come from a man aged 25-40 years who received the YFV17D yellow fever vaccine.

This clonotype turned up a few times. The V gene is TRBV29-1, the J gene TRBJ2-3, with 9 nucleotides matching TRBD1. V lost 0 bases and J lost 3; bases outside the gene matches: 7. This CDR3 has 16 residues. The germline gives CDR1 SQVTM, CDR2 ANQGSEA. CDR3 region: CSVEEQDRGETDTQYF. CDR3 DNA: TGCAGCGTTGAAGAGCAGGACAGGGGAGAAACAGATACGCAGTATTTT.

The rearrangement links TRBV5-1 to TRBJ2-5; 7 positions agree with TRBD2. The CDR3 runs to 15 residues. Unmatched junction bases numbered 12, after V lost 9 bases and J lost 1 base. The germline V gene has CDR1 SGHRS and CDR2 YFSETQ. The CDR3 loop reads CATQSGGSVQETQYF. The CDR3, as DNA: TGCGCCACCCAATCGGGCGGGAGCGTCCAAGAGACCCAGTACTTC.

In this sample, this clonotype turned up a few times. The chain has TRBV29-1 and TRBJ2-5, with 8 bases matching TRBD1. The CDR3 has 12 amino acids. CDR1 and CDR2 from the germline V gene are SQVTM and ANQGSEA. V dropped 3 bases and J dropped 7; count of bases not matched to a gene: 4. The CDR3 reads CSVDGQGATQYF. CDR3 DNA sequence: TGCAGCGTTGATGGACAGGGTGCGACCCAGTACTTC.

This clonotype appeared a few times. This CDR3 is CATSRDQGKGLTEGYTF. DNA of the CDR3: TGTGCCACCAGCAGAGACCAGGGGAAGGGACTAACAGAAGGCTACACCTTC. This chain connects TRBV15 to TRBJ1-2, with D maybe TRBD1 (6 bases). The germline V gene encodes CDR1 LNHNV and CDR2 YYDKDF (reference sequence). V lost 0 bases and J lost 8, with 22 bases in between. This CDR3 spans 17 amino acids.

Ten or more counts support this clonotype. CDR3 protein: CASSPTRVWDRFFYGYTF. The CDR3 bases are TGTGCCAGCAGCCCTACCAGGGTTTGGGACAGGTTTTTCTATGGCTACACCTTC. The chain employs TRBV11-2 and TRBJ1-2, with 8 bases aligning to TRBD1. There are 18 residues in the CDR3. Germline V gene sequence: CDR1 SGHAT, CDR2 FQNNGV. Trimming cost V 5 bases and J 4 bases; bases outside gene matches: 18.

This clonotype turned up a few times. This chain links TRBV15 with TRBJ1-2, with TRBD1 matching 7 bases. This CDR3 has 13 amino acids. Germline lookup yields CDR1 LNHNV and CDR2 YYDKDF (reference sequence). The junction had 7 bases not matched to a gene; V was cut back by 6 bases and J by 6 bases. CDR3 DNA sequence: TGTGCCACCAGTCCAGGGGGATGGGATGGCTACACCTTC. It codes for CATSPGGWDGYTF.

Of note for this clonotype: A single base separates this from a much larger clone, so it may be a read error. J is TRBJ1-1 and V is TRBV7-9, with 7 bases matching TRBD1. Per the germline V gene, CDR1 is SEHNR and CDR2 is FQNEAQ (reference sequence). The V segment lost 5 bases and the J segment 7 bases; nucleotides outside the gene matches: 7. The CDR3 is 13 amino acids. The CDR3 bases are TGTGCCAGCAGCGACAGGGCCGGGGGTGAAGCTTTCTTT. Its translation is CASSDRAGGEAFF. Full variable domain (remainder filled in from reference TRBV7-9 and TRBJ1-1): DTGVSQNPRHKITKRGQNVTFRCDPISEHNRLYWYRQTLGQGPEFLTYFQNEAQLEKSRLLSDRFSAERPKGSFSTLEIQRTEQGDSAMYLCASSDRAGGEAFFGQGTRLTVV.

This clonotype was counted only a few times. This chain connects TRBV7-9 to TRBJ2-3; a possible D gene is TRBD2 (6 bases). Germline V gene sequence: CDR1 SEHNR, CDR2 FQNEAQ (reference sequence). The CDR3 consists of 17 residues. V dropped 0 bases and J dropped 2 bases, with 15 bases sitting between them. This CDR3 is CASSLAAGTFATDTQYF. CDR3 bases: TGTGCCAGCAGCTTAGCGGCGGGGACTTTCGCCACAGATACGCAGTATTTT.